This T cell receptor beta chain is from a study of blood T cell repertoires in COVID-19. The wider study: Recovered Cohort 3 donors showed two negative PCRs, clearance, or symptom resolution. PBMCs, B-cell-depleted T cells, or T cells were the source of the cDNA or gDNA that made up the material.

Participants spanned ages about 18 to 90 years and resided in some 22 US areas. Original processing methods: Researchers report that nucleated cell counts were estimated from reference gene primer amplification. Some clones are missing from TCRdb's copy, which holds only in-frame ones; the method was immunoSEQ multiplex PCR. V and J calls and clone size follow that table, whereas D and trimming were derived from the DNA. The data contain about 170,000 clones, approximately 79% of them seen just once; the ten biggest clones take up around 20%. CDR3 length: 12 amino acids. V dropped 5 bases and J dropped 5 bases, with 8 bases sitting between them.

Input material: PBMCs or T cells enriched from blood (not recorded which). The clonotype was recovered from a woman aged 70-85 years in a cohort exposed to, infected with or recovered from COVID-19 (not recorded which). This sequence joins TRBV12-3 or TRBV12-4 and TRBJ2-3; no clear D. The CDR3 DNA reads as TGTGCCAGCAGTCCCTCGGGAGATACGCAGTATTTT. Protein sequence: CASSPSGDTQYF.